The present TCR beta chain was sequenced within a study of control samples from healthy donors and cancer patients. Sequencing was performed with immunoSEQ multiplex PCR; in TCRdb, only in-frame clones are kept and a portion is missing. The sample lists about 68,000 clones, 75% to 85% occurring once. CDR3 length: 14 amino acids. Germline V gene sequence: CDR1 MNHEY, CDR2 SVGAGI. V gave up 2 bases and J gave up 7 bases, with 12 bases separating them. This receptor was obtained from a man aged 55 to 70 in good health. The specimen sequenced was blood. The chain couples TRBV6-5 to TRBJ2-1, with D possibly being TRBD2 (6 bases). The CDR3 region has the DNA TGTGCCAGCAGTTACCCGGGGGTGGGTAATGAGCAGTTCTTC. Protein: CASSYPGVGNEQFF.